These 29 T cell receptor beta chains were sequenced from one sample in a study of chemoradiotherapy in HPV16-positive cancers. Measured with immunoSEQ multiplex PCR; TCRdb has only the in-frame clones, and not every one. Found here are 30,000 to 35,000 clones, about 88% of them singletons; the top ten hold around 1.9%. This specimen was blood, taken from a patient who underwent chemoradiotherapy. The receptor set was obtained from a human donor with HPV-associated anogenital cancer.

V gene TRBV15 combines with J gene TRBJ2-1; 10 positions match TRBD2. This CDR3 comprises 17 residues. V was clipped by 0 bases and J by 5 bases; unmatched bases: 7. Germline V gene sequence: CDR1 LNHNV, CDR2 YYDKDF (reference sequence). As DNA, the CDR3 is TGTGCCACCAGCAGAGATCTACCCAGCGGGGGGGACAATGAGCAGTTCTTC. This gives the protein CATSRDLPSGGDNEQFF.

The chain joins TRBV5-1 to TRBJ1-6; TRBD1 is a possible D gene (5 bases). The CDR3 is 14 amino acids. Per the germline V gene, CDR1 is SGHRS and CDR2 is YFSETQ. The V and J ends lost 2 bases and 9 bases respectively, with 12 bases between them. CDR3 sequence reads: CASSFPGLGSPLHF. As DNA, the CDR3 is TGCGCCAGCAGCTTCCCAGGGCTGGGTTCACCCCTCCACTTT.

This clone was observed a few times. The chain couples TRBV2 to TRBJ1-5, with D hard to call. The germline CDR1 and CDR2 sequences are SNHLY and FYNNEI. The CDR3 loop spans 11 amino acids. V lost 2 bases and J 4 bases, leaving 0 bases between the germline ends. CDR3 in amino acids: CASSENQPQHF. Written as DNA, the CDR3 is TGTGCCAGCAGTGAAAATCAGCCCCAGCATTTT.

The rearrangement joins TRBV28 to TRBJ1-3; D unclear. V was shortened by 6 bases and J by 0 bases, with 12 bases between the two germline ends. The germline V gene encodes CDR1 MDHEN and CDR2 SYDVKM. This CDR3 has 15 amino acids. The CDR3 DNA reads TGTGCCAGCAGAACCTCAGGCCCCTCTGGAAACACCATATATTTT. It yields the protein CASRTSGPSGNTIYF.

This chain connects TRBV25-1 to TRBJ2-1; D gene uncertain. Germline-derived CDR1 and CDR2 are MGHDK and SYGVNS. The V and J ends lost 0 bases and 16 bases respectively, with 16 bases between them. This CDR3 is 13 amino acids long. CDR3 nucleotide sequence: TGTGCCAGCAGTGAATATGACGTGAAGGAGCCCTTCTTC. Encoded protein: CASSEYDVKEPFF.

This clone was recorded once. The chain carries TRBV28 and TRBJ1-5; perhaps TRBD1 as D (6 bases). V gave up 6 bases and J gave up 3 bases, with 12 bases separating them. This CDR3 is 14 amino acids long. CDR1 is MDHEN, CDR2 SYDVKM, per germline. The CDR3 DNA is TGTGCCAGCAGCTTAGGACAGTTCAATCAGCCCCAGCATTTT. Translating gives CASSLGQFNQPQHF.

The genes are TRBV4-1 and TRBJ2-2, with 9 bases lining up with TRBD2. The V segment lost 1 base and the J segment 4 bases; nucleotides outside the gene matches: 16. The germline CDR1 and CDR2 sequences are MGHRA and YSYEKL. This CDR3 has 20 amino acids. The CDR3, as DNA: TGCGCCAGCAGCCAAGGCTACCAGGACCAGGCGGGGGGGCCCACCGGGGAGCTGTTTTTT. Translation: CASSQGYQDQAGGPTGELFF.

The chain combines TRBV5-1 with TRBJ1-5; 8 nucleotides agree with TRBD1. V dropped 2 bases and J dropped 4; count of bases not matched to a gene: 2. Germline CDR1 reads SGHRS; CDR2 reads YFSETQ. This CDR3 comprises 14 residues. CDR3 sequence: CASSLQGGNQPQHF. Written as DNA, the CDR3 is TGCGCCAGCAGCTTACAGGGGGGGAATCAGCCCCAGCATTTT.

The V gene is TRBV6-5, the J gene TRBJ2-7, with D perhaps TRBD2 (5 bases). The CDR3 length is 14 residues. Germline CDR1 and CDR2: MNHEY and SVGAGI. V gave up 6 bases and J gave up 2 bases, with 14 bases separating them. The DNA for the CDR3 is TGTGCCAGCAGCCAGGACTCGGGTACCTACGAGCAGTACTTC. Protein: CASSQDSGTYEQYF.

The rearrangement joins TRBV19 to TRBJ1-1; 7 bases agree with TRBD1. J was trimmed by 4 bases and V by 5 bases; bases with no gene match: 7. The CDR3 has 14 amino acids. Looked up from germline, CDR1 is LNHDA and CDR2 is SQIVND (reference sequence). CDR3 sequence reads: CASSPWTGRTEAFF. The CDR3 region has the DNA TGTGCCAGTAGTCCCTGGACAGGACGCACTGAAGCTTTCTTT.

The V and J genes are TRBV5-4 and TRBJ2-3; 9 bases are shared with TRBD2. Per the germline V gene, CDR1 is SGHNT and CDR2 is YYREEE (reference sequence). The CDR3 extends over 16 amino acids. The junction had 8 bases not matched to a gene; V was cut back by 4 bases and J by 2 bases. CDR3 nucleotide sequence: TGTGCCAGCAGCCGGTGGGGCGGGGGGGCCACAGATACGCAGTATTTT. Translation gives CASSRWGGGATDTQYF.

The CDR3 sequence is CASSGVRQGMTFF. For the CDR3, the DNA is TGTGCCAGTAGTGGTGTGCGACAGGGCATGACTTTCTTT. The V call is TRBV19, the J call TRBJ1-1; 7 nucleotides line up with TRBD1. CDR3 length: 13 residues. CDR1 is LNHDA, CDR2 SQIVND, per germline (reference sequence). With 5 bases clipped from V and 12 bases from J, the junction kept 12 bases outside the gene matches.

The chain uses TRBV7-2 and TRBJ2-7; D is undetermined. With 1 base removed from V and 6 bases from J, the gap between germline ends came to 10 bases. CDR1 is SGHTA and CDR2 is FQGNSA in the germline V gene. The CDR3 runs to 13 residues. CDR3: CASSLVLALEQYF. Here the CDR3 DNA reads TGTGCCAGCAGCTTAGTTTTGGCCCTCGAGCAGTACTTC.

CDR3 sequence reads: CASSARDRGNQPQHF. The CDR3 coding sequence is TGTGCCAGCAGCGCGCGGGACAGGGGAAATCAGCCCCAGCATTTT. This chain links TRBV5-6 with TRBJ1-5; 10 positions agree with TRBD1. The junction had 5 bases not matched to a gene; V was cut back by 4 bases and J by 4 bases. Germline loops: CDR1 SGHDT, CDR2 YYEEEE. There are 15 residues in the CDR3.

The chain recombines TRBV7-9 with TRBJ1-1; D unclear. The V and J ends lost 5 bases and 1 base respectively, with 14 bases between them. The CDR3 loop spans 15 amino acids. Germline V gene data show CDR1 as SEHNR and CDR2 as FQNEAQ (reference sequence). This CDR3 is CASSKGAQTNTEAFF. CDR3 in DNA: TGTGCCAGCAGCAAGGGTGCGCAGACGAACACTGAAGCTTTCTTT.

The chain uses TRBV9 and TRBJ2-7, with TRBD2 identical over 13 bases. This CDR3 is built from 15 residues. The germline V gene encodes CDR1 SGDLS and CDR2 YYNGEE. Trimming removed 3 bases from V and 7 bases from J; junction bases left unmatched: 7. DNA of the CDR3: TGTGCCAGCAGCGCGGGGACTAGCGGGGCCTGGGAGCAGTACTTC. Translation gives CASSAGTSGAWEQYF.

The chain couples TRBV19 to TRBJ1-4; unclear D gene. V dropped 0 bases and J dropped 8 bases, with 10 bases sitting between them. Per the germline V gene, CDR1 is LNHDA and CDR2 is SQIVND (reference sequence). The CDR3 sequence is 14 residues long. The CDR3 DNA reads TGTGCCAGTAGTATAGACCGGACTTCCGAAAAACTGTTTTTT. Translating it yields CASSIDRTSEKLFF.

The chain recombines TRBV5-1 with TRBJ2-7; D gene unclear. This CDR3 has 11 amino acids. V lost 4 bases, J lost 5 bases, and 7 bases lay in between. Germline loops: CDR1 SGHRS, CDR2 YFSETQ. The CDR3 loop is CASSERDEQYF. The CDR3, as DNA: TGCGCCAGCAGCGAAAGGGACGAGCAGTACTTC.

This chain uses TRBV7-9 with TRBJ1-4; 9 positions agree with TRBD1. Germline CDR1 is SEHNR and CDR2 is FQNEAQ (reference sequence). Unmatched junction bases numbered 7, after V lost 3 bases and J lost 8 bases. The CDR3 covers 15 residues. DNA for the CDR3: TGTGCCAGCAGCTTCACAGGGGGCGCGAGAGAAAAACTGTTTTTT. Encoded protein: CASSFTGGAREKLFF.

The genes are TRBV15 and TRBJ1-1; D remains unclear. The CDR3 consists of 13 residues. V was clipped by 6 bases and J by 2 bases, with 10 bases between them. Germline V gene sequence: CDR1 LNHNV, CDR2 YYDKDF (reference sequence). The CDR3 spells CATRTVFNTEAFF. Here the CDR3 DNA reads TGTGCCACCAGGACGGTGTTTAACACTGAAGCTTTCTTT.

The chain is built from TRBV27 and TRBJ2-1, with TRBD1 identical over 9 bases. V lost 6 bases to trimming and J lost 4 bases; unmatched junction nucleotides: 4. Germline CDR1 MNHEY, CDR2 SMNVEV (reference sequence). This CDR3 spans 14 amino acids. The CDR3, as DNA: TGTGCCAGCAGCACAGGGGGCCTATACAATGAGCAGTTCTTC. It specifies CASSTGGLYNEQFF.

The chain has TRBV1 and TRBJ2-5; the D call of TRBD2 is as the table states it, not checked on the DNA. TRBV1 is noted as a pseudogene. The CDR3 loop spans 17 amino acids. Here the CDR3 DNA reads TGCACCAGCAGCCAATGTCTAGATAACGAAGCGGCGGAGACCCAGTACTTC. Encoded protein: CTSSQCLDNEAAETQYF.

The rearrangement uses TRBV2 and TRBJ1-3; possibly TRBD1 for D (6 bases). V lost 8 bases, J lost 0 bases, and 17 bases lay in between. Per the germline V gene, CDR1 is SNHLY and CDR2 is FYNNEI. The CDR3 is 16 amino acids. The CDR3 coding sequence is TGTGCCAGCCCCGGGACACCTGGCCCCTCTGGAAACACCATATATTTT. This codes for CASPGTPGPSGNTIYF. The full variable domain, rest sourced from reference TRBV2 and TRBJ1-3, is EPEVTQTPSHQVTQMGQEVILRCVPISNHLYFYWYRQILGQKVEFLVSFYNNEISEKSEIFDDQFSVERPDGSNFTLKIRSTKLEDSAMYFCASPGTPGPSGNTIYFGEGSWLTVV.

V usage is TRBV7-2 and J usage is TRBJ2-4; 13 bases are a match to TRBD2. V lost 5 bases and J lost 4; bases outside the gene matches: 5. The CDR3 spans 16 residues. The V gene's germline CDR1 is SGHTA and CDR2 FQGNSA. The CDR3 protein is CASSARLAGGKNIQYF. In DNA form, the CDR3 reads TGTGCCAGCAGCGCCCGACTAGCGGGGGGTAAAAACATTCAGTACTTC.

The chain combines TRBV19 with TRBJ2-7; no clear D. CDR3 length: 14 residues. Germline V gene sequence: CDR1 LNHDA, CDR2 SQIVND (reference sequence). Trimming removed 6 bases at V and 4 bases at J, with 16 bases between. CDR3 coding DNA: TGTGCCAGTAGCGTCGCAGCCAGTTTTTACGAGCAGTACTTC. As protein: CASSVAASFYEQYF.

The CDR3 bases are TGCAGCGTTTTACACCTAAACGTTGCTCAGGGCTCAACCTCCTACGAGCAGTACTTC. Protein sequence: CSVLHLNVAQGSTSYEQYF. V and J are TRBV29-1 and TRBJ2-7; a weak D match, TRBD1 (5 bases). The CDR3 totals 19 residues. With 5 bases removed from V and 0 bases from J, the gap between germline ends came to 29 bases. CDR1 SQVTM and CDR2 ANQGSEA come from the germline V gene.

This clone was found once. This sequence joins TRBV10-1 and TRBJ2-7; the D is unclear. Germline-derived CDR1 and CDR2 are WNHNN and SYGVQD (reference sequence). Trimming took off 4 bases at V and 2 bases at J, with 12 bases between the two ends. The CDR3 loop spans 14 amino acids. The CDR3 loop reads CASSVSRSPYEQYF. Here the CDR3 DNA reads TGCGCCAGCAGTGTTAGCAGATCACCCTACGAGCAGTACTTC.

This clone came up once. The chain links TRBV9 to TRBJ1-3; D not resolved. Germline V gene lookup returns CDR1 SGDLS and CDR2 YYNGEE. The germline V and J ends were trimmed by 3 bases and 8 bases, with 12 bases remaining between them. The CDR3 contains 13 residues. In nucleotides, the CDR3 is TGTGCCAGCAGCGCCCCGTCCGACCACACCATATATTTT. Translation: CASSAPSDHTIYF.

This clone was seen once. The rearrangement joins TRBV5-4 to TRBJ2-7, with D possibly matching TRBD2 (5 bases). The CDR3 runs to 12 residues. Germline lookup yields CDR1 SGHNT and CDR2 YYREEE (reference sequence). Trimming pared 1 base from V and 5 bases from J, leaving 7 bases between. CDR3: CASSLSGNEQYF. The CDR3 DNA sequence: TGTGCCAGCAGCTTGTCCGGGAACGAGCAGTACTTC.